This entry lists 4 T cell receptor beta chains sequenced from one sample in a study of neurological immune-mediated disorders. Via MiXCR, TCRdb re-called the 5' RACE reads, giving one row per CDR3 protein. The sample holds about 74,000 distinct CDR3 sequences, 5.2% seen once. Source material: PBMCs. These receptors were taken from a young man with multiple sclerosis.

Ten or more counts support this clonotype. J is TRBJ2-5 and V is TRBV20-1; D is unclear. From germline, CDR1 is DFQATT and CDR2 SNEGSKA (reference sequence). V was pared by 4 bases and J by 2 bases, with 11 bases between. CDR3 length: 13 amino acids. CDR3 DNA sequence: TGCAGTGCTATTCTCCTAGGACAAGAGACCCAGTACTTC. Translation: CSAILLGQETQYF.

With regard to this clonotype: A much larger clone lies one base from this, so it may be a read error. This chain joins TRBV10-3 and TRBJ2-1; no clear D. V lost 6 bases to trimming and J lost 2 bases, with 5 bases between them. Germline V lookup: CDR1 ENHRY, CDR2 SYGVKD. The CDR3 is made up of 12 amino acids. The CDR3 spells CAISQTYNEQFF. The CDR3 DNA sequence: TGTGCCATCAGCCAGACCTACAATGAGCAGTTCTTC.

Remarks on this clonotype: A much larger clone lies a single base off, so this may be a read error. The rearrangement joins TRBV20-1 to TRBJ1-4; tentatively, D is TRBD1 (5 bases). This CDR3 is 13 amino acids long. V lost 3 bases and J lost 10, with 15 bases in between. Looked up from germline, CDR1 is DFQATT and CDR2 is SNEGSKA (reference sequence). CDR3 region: CSASGERGGKLFF. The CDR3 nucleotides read TGCAGTGCTAGTGGGGAAAGGGGCGGAAAACTGTTTTTT.

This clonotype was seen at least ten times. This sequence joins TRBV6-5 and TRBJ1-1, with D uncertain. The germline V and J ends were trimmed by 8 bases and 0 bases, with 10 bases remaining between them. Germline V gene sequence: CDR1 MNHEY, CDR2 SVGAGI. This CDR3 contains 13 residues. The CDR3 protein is CASFRGLNTEAFF. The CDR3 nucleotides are TGTGCCAGCTTTCGAGGACTGAACACTGAAGCTTTCTTT.